This is a list of T cell receptor beta chains from one sample in a study of regulatory T cells in long-lasting Graves disease. Each CDR3 protein is one row after TCRdb ran MiXCR on the multiplex PCR reads. The data contain about 400,000 distinct CDR3 sequences, around 15% of them singletons. Sequenced material: peripheral blood mononuclear cells (PBMCs), taken at new diagnosis, from a patient treated with antithyroid drugs. The receptors here all came from a female donor with Graves disease. Both conserved end residues are part of each CDR3.

J: TRBJ2-7
V: TRBV28
CDR3: CASSPPGQGAREQYF

J: TRBJ2-2
V: TRBV15
CDR3: CATSSLRGTDTGELFF

J: TRBJ2-1
V: TRBV5-4
CDR3: CASSAGSSSYNEQFF

J: TRBJ1-4
V: TRBV20-1
CDR3: CSARFSGRDEKLFF

J: TRBJ2-3
V: TRBV4-1
CDR3: CASSPGPGERDTQYF

J: TRBJ2-2
V: TRBV3-1
CDR3: CASRHELANGELFF

J: TRBJ2-7
V: TRBV27
CDR3: CASSPMGGPSYEQYF

J: TRBJ1-3
V: TRBV19
CDR3: CASTGGSGNTIYF

J: TRBJ2-3
V: TRBV2
CDR3: CASSRLAGADTQYF

J: TRBJ1-3
V: TRBV7-9
CDR3: CASSFGRADSGNTIYF

J: TRBJ2-1
V: TRBV24-1
CDR3: CATSDPYNEQFF

J: TRBJ2-7
V: TRBV20-1
CDR3: CSVTGVSYEQYF

J: TRBJ1-4
V: TRBV18
CDR3: CASSLLLGQYEKLFF

J: TRBJ1-1
V: TRBV19
CDR3: CASRAEGWHTEAFF

J: TRBJ2-1
V: TRBV27
CDR3: CASSLAGDTYNEQFF

J: TRBJ1-1
V: TRBV15
CDR3: CATSQDRSNTEAFF

J: TRBJ1-5
V: TRBV11-2
CDR3: CASSLERGNNQPQHF

J: TRBJ1-1
V: TRBV12-3/TRBV12-4
CDR3: CASSLQANTEAFF

J: TRBJ1-1
V: TRBV4-1
CDR3: CASSYRTMAGGQDTEAFF

J: TRBJ2-7
V: TRBV9
CDR3: CASSVGAGGLAGGRNEQYF

J: TRBJ2-7
V: TRBV7-2
CDR3: CASSTGTGSSYEQYF

J: TRBJ1-2
V: TRBV7-9
CDR3: CASRTLDRQGALWGYGYTF

J: TRBJ2-1
V: TRBV19
CDR3: CASSTRTSGESSYNEQFF

J: TRBJ1-2
V: TRBV18
CDR3: CASSPPPGENYGYTF

J: TRBJ1-5
V: TRBV6-1
CDR3: CASRDTDGRKPQHF

J: TRBJ2-2
V: TRBV28
CDR3: CASSLTRRGHTGELFF

J: TRBJ2-1
V: TRBV19
CDR3: CASSKLAGGHNEQFF

J: TRBJ2-1
V: TRBV7-9
CDR3: CASSSWGGPYNEQFF

J: TRBJ2-4
V: TRBV3-1
CDR3: CASSQWTGRRSKNIQYF

J: TRBJ2-5
V: TRBV5-1
CDR3: CASSLEVRKETQYF

J: TRBJ1-1
V: TRBV5-5
CDR3: CASSTGGSAEAFF

J: TRBJ2-3
V: TRBV25-1
CDR3: CASSPFLADTQYF

J: TRBJ2-1
V: TRBV11-2
CDR3: CASSLDLIVGYNEQFF

J: TRBJ1-1
V: TRBV20-1
CDR3: CSARVRRRNTEAFF

J: TRBJ2-4
V: TRBV20-1
CDR3: CSARGASGGVAKNIQYF

J: TRBJ2-4
V: TRBV11-2
CDR3: CASSPSWRSLAKNIQYF

J: TRBJ2-5
V: TRBV20-1
CDR3: CSAPGRPGETQYF

J: TRBJ1-5
V: TRBV5-1
CDR3: CASSLAGQGSPQHF

J: TRBJ2-5
V: TRBV6-1
CDR3: CASRRYPIGQETQYF

J: TRBJ2-3
V: TRBV6-1
CDR3: CASSTQRLAASTDTQYF

J: TRBJ2-5
V: TRBV2
CDR3: CASSGLAGERETQYF

J: TRBJ1-5
V: TRBV19
CDR3: CASSIQGQVALDSNQPQHF

J: TRBJ1-5
V: TRBV4-1
CDR3: CASSQDPGGTQPQHF

J: TRBJ1-5
V: TRBV7-9
CDR3: CASSQWDRGKDQPQHF

J: TRBJ2-7
V: TRBV28
CDR3: CASLDGQRYEQYF

J: TRBJ1-2
V: TRBV3-1
CDR3: CASSQEGYRGYTF

J: TRBJ2-7
V: TRBV20-1
CDR3: CSASIAGGTYEQYF

J: TRBJ1-1
V: TRBV29-1
CDR3: CSVLQGGNTEAFF

J: TRBJ1-5
V: TRBV12-3/TRBV12-4
CDR3: CASSLSGTPFYSNQPQHF

J: TRBJ1-1
V: TRBV15
CDR3: CATSLTGNTEAFF

J: TRBJ1-6
V: TRBV20-1
CDR3: CSASPNYRGRVNLLNSPLHF

J: TRBJ2-1
V: TRBV18
CDR3: CASSRTSGGSHNEQFF

J: TRBJ1-1
V: TRBV12-3/TRBV12-4
CDR3: CASTPGRQDTEAFF

J: TRBJ2-7
V: TRBV7-2
CDR3: CASRPTDTYEQYF